This is a list of T cell receptor beta chains from one sample in a study of cytomegalovirus exposure and HLA in healthy donors. Clones were sequenced by immunoSEQ multiplex PCR, and TCRdb holds only the in-frame ones, with some missing. The table has 120,000 or so clones, roughly a tenth seen once. Sequenced: PBMCs. These receptor sequences come from a woman in her late teens or twenties in good health and CMV-seropositive. The CDR3 runs from the conserved cysteine through the conserved F or W. A D gene is named only where the DNA matches it firmly. Clone size is stated in some rows and not others, as once, few, many or a class when expanded.

J,size,V,D,DNA,CDR3
TRBJ1-1,few,TRBV11-2,TRBD1,TGTGCCAGCAGCTTTGACAGGGGTATTACCGAAGCTTTCTTT,CASSFDRGITEAFF
TRBJ1-2,-,TRBV7-9,TRBD1,TGTGCCAGCAGCTCCGGACAGGGACGGTTTAACTATGGCTACACCTTC,CASSSGQGRFNYGYTF
TRBJ2-2,few,TRBV18,TRBD2,TGTGCCAGCTCACCAACCGGGACTAGCGGACCGAGGGGCACCGGGGAGCTGTTTTTT,CASSPTGTSGPRGTGELFF
TRBJ1-4,many,TRBV29-1,TRBD1,TGCAGCGCTCGGACAGGGGGCAATGAAAAACTGTTTTTT,CSARTGGNEKLFF
TRBJ1-1,few,TRBV25-1,-,TGTGCCAGCAGTGAATTGGGCAGTCAGAACACTGAAGCTTTCTTT,CASSELGSQNTEAFF
TRBJ2-1,-,TRBV5-4,-,TGTGCCAGCAGCTTCGTGGCGGAGGAGCAGTTCTTC,CASSFVAEEQFF
TRBJ2-1,-,TRBV7-7,TRBD2,TGTGCTAGCAGCCCCACCGCGGGAGGACTGCTTGAGCAGTTCTTC,CASSPTAGGLLEQFF
TRBJ1-2,-,TRBV13,TRBD1,TGTGCCAGCAGCTTATCAGGGGGCGCGTCCGATGGCTACACCTTC,CASSLSGGASDGYTF
TRBJ2-7,-,TRBV4-1,TRBD2,TGCGCCAGCAGCCAAGTTTATGTAGCGGGGGGATCCTACGAGCAGTACTTC,CASSQVYVAGGSYEQYF
TRBJ2-7,few,TRBV11-1,TRBD1,TGTGCCAGCAGCAGCCGACAGGGGGACGAGCAGTACTTC,CASSSRQGDEQYF
TRBJ1-2,few,TRBV7-8,TRBD1,TGTGCCAGCAGCTTATTAGGGGGCGGCTATGGCTACACCTTC,CASSLLGGGYGYTF
TRBJ2-7,few,TRBV29-1,TRBD2,TGCAGCGTCGGGGTTGGGAGGGGTGGTTTATACGAGCAGTACTTC,CSVGVGRGGLYEQYF
TRBJ2-7,-,TRBV27,-,TGTGCCAGCAGTCCAGGCATCCTCTACGAGCAGTACTTC,CASSPGILYEQYF
TRBJ1-5,few,TRBV6-4,TRBD1,TGTGCCAGCAGTGAAGGGACAGGGTTTGCCCAGCATTTT,CASSEGTGFAQHF
TRBJ2-7,few,TRBV6-6,TRBD2,TGTGCCAGCGGACTAGCGTCGTCCTACGAGCAGTACTTC,CASGLASSYEQYF
TRBJ2-7,-,TRBV7-9,-,TGTGCCAGTAGAGGGAGGCCAGCCTTCCCCTACGAGCAGTACTTC,CASRGRPAFPYEQYF
TRBJ1-3,-,TRBV6-1,-,TGTGCCAGCGGCTGGGGGGAAGGAAACACCATATATTTT,CASGWGEGNTIYF
TRBJ2-3,few,TRBV28,-,TGTGCCAGCCCCCCTCCGAGAACAGGTTGGGCAGATACGCAGTATTTT,CASPPPRTGWADTQYF
TRBJ2-7,few,TRBV15,TRBD2,TGTGCCACCAGCAGAGATCGCGGGAGTGGTTACGAGCAGTACTTC,CATSRDRGSGYEQYF
TRBJ2-3,few,TRBV29-1,-,TGCAGCGTATACTGGGATGGACATATCAACACAGATACGCAGTATTTT,CSVYWDGHINTDTQYF
TRBJ2-7,few,TRBV5-1,TRBD2,TGCGCCAGCAGCTTGGCTAGAGGACTAGCGGGAACCTACGAGCAGTACTTC,CASSLARGLAGTYEQYF
TRBJ2-2,-,TRBV5-5,TRBD1,TGTGCCAGCAGCTTGGCACAGGGGGCCCCCGGGGAGCTGTTTTTT,CASSLAQGAPGELFF
TRBJ2-7,few,TRBV7-9,-,TGTGCCAGCAGCCCCGATCGGGTGGAGTACTTC,CASSPDRVEYF
TRBJ2-3,few,TRBV9,-,TGTGCCAGCAGCGGAACAGGGATGGGCACAGATACGCAGTATTTT,CASSGTGMGTDTQYF
TRBJ2-2,few,TRBV28,-,TGTGCCAGCAGTTTAGGCGGCTACACCGGGGAGCTGTTTTTT,CASSLGGYTGELFF
TRBJ2-5,-,TRBV6-1,TRBD1,TGTGCCAGCAGCGGACAGGGTCAAGAGACCCAGTACTTC,CASSGQGQETQYF
TRBJ1-1,few,TRBV10-3,-,TGTGCCATCAGTCCCAACTTGGGGCGGACTGAAGCTTTCTTT,CAISPNLGRTEAFF
TRBJ2-1,-,TRBV27,TRBD2,TGTGCCAGCTCAGATCTAGCGGGCTCCTACAATGAGCAGTTCTTC,CASSDLAGSYNEQFF
TRBJ2-7,-,TRBV29-1,TRBD1,TGCAACGCAGGACAGGGGGTCAACGAGCAGTACTTC,CNAGQGVNEQYF
TRBJ2-2,-,TRBV19,TRBD2,TGTGCCAGTTCGGGAGGGCCTGGGAAAGATACCGGGGAGCTGTTTTTT,CASSGGPGKDTGELFF
TRBJ2-1,few,TRBV5-1,TRBD2,TGCGCCAGCAGCATAACGGGACTAGCGGAATACAATGAGCAGTTCTTC,CASSITGLAEYNEQFF
TRBJ2-5,-,TRBV6-1,TRBD2,TGTGCCAGCAGGAGGGAGGGACTTGGGGGAGAGACCCAGTACTTC,CASRREGLGGETQYF
TRBJ1-4,-,TRBV29-1,TRBD1,TGCAGCGCTTGGGGACAGGTTGGGGAAAAACTGTTTTTT,CSAWGQVGEKLFF
TRBJ1-1,-,TRBV4-1,-,TGCGCCAGCAGCCTTGGGGGGGCCGGGACTGAAGCTTTCTTT,CASSLGGAGTEAFF
TRBJ1-1,-,TRBV30,-,TGTGCCTGGACCGACAGAACAGACACTGAAGCTTTCTTT,CAWTDRTDTEAFF
TRBJ2-3,few,TRBV7-9,TRBD2,TGTGCCAGCAGCTTCACGACTAGCGGGAGGGCCAGGGGGACAGATACGCAGTATTTT,CASSFTTSGRARGTDTQYF
TRBJ1-5,-,TRBV5-6,-,TGTGCCAGCAGCTTGGCAGGGGTAGTTGAACAGCCCCAGCATTTT,CASSLAGVVEQPQHF
TRBJ2-2,-,TRBV9,TRBD2,TGTGCCAGCAGCGTAGAAAGTAGCGGGAGCAGGGAGCTGTTTTTT,CASSVESSGSRELFF
TRBJ2-1,-,TRBV6-1,-,TGTGCCAGCAGCGAACAAACAGGGCGGGAGCAGTTCTTC,CASSEQTGREQFF
TRBJ1-6,-,TRBV2,-,TGTGCCAGCATCCGCCTCAGGTCTTCACCCCTCCACTTT,CASIRLRSSPLHF
TRBJ2-5,-,TRBV20-1,-,TGCAGTGCCAGGCTAGAGACCCAGTACTTC,CSARLETQYF